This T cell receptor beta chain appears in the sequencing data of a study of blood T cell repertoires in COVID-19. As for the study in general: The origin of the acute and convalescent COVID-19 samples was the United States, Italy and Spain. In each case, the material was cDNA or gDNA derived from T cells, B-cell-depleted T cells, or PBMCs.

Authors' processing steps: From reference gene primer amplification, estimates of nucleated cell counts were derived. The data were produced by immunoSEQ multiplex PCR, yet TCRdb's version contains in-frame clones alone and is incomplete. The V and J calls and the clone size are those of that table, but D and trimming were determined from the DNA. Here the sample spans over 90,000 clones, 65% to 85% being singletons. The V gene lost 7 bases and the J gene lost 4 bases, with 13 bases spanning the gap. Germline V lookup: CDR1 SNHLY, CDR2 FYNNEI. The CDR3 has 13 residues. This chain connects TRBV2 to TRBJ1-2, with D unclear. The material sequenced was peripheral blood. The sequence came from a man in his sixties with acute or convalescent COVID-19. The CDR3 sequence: CASKEEQLYGYTF. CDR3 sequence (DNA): TGTGCCAGCAAAGAAGAACAGCTCTATGGCTACACCTTC.